The 11 T cell receptor beta chains below were found in one sample sequenced in a study of blood T cell repertoires in COVID-19. TCRdb's table, derived via immunoSEQ multiplex PCR, lists solely in-frame clones and lacks some. The sample lists about 40,000 clones, about nine tenths occurring once. Sequenced input: peripheral blood. These receptors all come from a man aged 45 to 65 with active COVID-19.

This rearrangement joins TRBV5-6 to TRBJ2-1; 10 positions match TRBD2. With V trimmed by 0 bases and J by 4 bases, 4 bases remained unmatched. Per the germline V gene, CDR1 is SGHDT and CDR2 is YYEEEE. This CDR3 spans 16 amino acids. In DNA form, the CDR3 reads TGTGCCAGCAGCTTGGCCCTAGCGGGAGAATACAATGAGCAGTTCTTC. Translating it yields CASSLALAGEYNEQFF.

The rearrangement links TRBV28 to TRBJ2-7; 7 bases are shared with TRBD1. Germline trimming cut 5 bases from V and 5 bases from J; bases unmatched to any gene: 6. The CDR3 length is 13 residues. In germline, CDR1 is MDHEN, CDR2 SYDVKM. The CDR3 is CASSPRGQDEQYF. CDR3 bases: TGTGCCAGCAGTCCGAGGGGGCAAGACGAGCAGTACTTC.

The chain employs TRBV3-1 (or the pseudogene TRBV3-2) and TRBJ1-5; D gene unclear. With 4 bases removed from V and 5 bases from J, the gap between germline ends came to 9 bases. The CDR3 totals 13 residues. The germline V gene encodes CDR1 LGHDT and CDR2 YNNKEL (reference sequence). The CDR3 protein is CASSPGLDQPQHF. CDR3 DNA: TGTGCCAGCAGCCCCGGTCTAGATCAGCCCCAGCATTTT.

This clone was counted a single time. The V and J genes are TRBV7-9 and TRBJ2-7; D is possibly TRBD2 (5 bases). The germline V gene has CDR1 SEHNR and CDR2 FQNEAQ (reference sequence). V was trimmed by 4 bases and J by 1 base, leaving 17 bases between them. The CDR3 loop spans 16 amino acids. The CDR3 region is CASSSSRGLSSYEQYF. The CDR3 nucleotides read TGTGCCAGCAGCTCTTCCCGCGGACTGTCGTCCTACGAGCAGTACTTC. The whole variable domain, filled in from reference TRBV7-9 and TRBJ2-7, reads DTGVSQNPRHKITKRGQNVTFRCDPISEHNRLYWYRQTLGQGPEFLTYFQNEAQLEKSRLLSDRFSAERPKGSFSTLEIQRTEQGDSAMYLCASSSSRGLSSYEQYFGPGTRLTVT.

This rearrangement joins TRBV27 to TRBJ2-7; 10 nucleotides align to TRBD2. This CDR3 is built from 13 residues. The V gene's germline CDR1 is MNHEY and CDR2 SMNVEV (reference sequence). V dropped 6 bases and J dropped 4; count of bases not matched to a gene: 3. The CDR3 region is CASSGLADYEQYF. CDR3 DNA: TGTGCCAGCAGCGGACTAGCGGATTACGAGCAGTACTTC.

The chain combines TRBV9 with TRBJ2-1, with a weak D call TRBD2 (6 bases). V lost 0 bases and J lost 7, with 14 bases in between. The germline CDR1 and CDR2 sequences are SGDLS and YYNGEE. The CDR3 spans 15 residues. Here the CDR3 DNA reads TGTGCCAGCAGCGTAGTTGGCGGGAATAGGAATGAGCAGTTCTTC. This sequence encodes CASSVVGGNRNEQFF.

The V and J genes are TRBV24-1 and TRBJ2-2; TRBD2 matches 11 bases. The CDR3 has 19 residues. Germline CDR1 is KGHDR and CDR2 is SFDVKD. V gave up 0 bases and J gave up 0 bases; unmatched junction bases: 5. DNA for the CDR3: TGTGCCACCAGTGATTTGGAGCCTAGCGGGGGGACGAACACCGGGGAGCTGTTTTTT. The encoded protein is CATSDLEPSGGTNTGELFF.

The rearrangement links TRBV6-6 to TRBJ2-7; TRBD1 might be the D (5 bases). This CDR3 has 14 residues. The germline V and J ends were trimmed by 6 bases and 4 bases, with 16 bases remaining between them. From germline, CDR1 is MNHNY and CDR2 SVGAGI (reference sequence). CDR3 DNA sequence: TGTGCCAGCAGCTCAGGGTGGGCCTCGTACGAGCAGTACTTC. Translated, it gives CASSSGWASYEQYF.

The gene calls are TRBV9 and TRBJ1-1, with TRBD1 matching 9 bases. Germline CDR1 is SGDLS and CDR2 is YYNGEE. V lost 4 bases, J lost 3 bases, and 10 bases stayed unmatched. The CDR3 is 16 residues long. In nucleotides, the CDR3 is TGTGCCAGCAGCCCTCGAGGACAGGGGCCCTACACTGAAGCTTTCTTT. Amino acids: CASSPRGQGPYTEAFF.

The chain joins TRBV2 to TRBJ2-2; the D gene is possibly TRBD2 (6 bases). V was trimmed by 3 bases and J by 7 bases, leaving 12 bases between them. The CDR3 is made up of 14 amino acids. CDR1 is SNHLY and CDR2 is FYNNEI in the germline V gene. The DNA of the CDR3 is TGTGCCAGCAGTGAGGAGGGGAATGGCGGGGAGCTGTTTTTT. It is translated as CASSEEGNGGELFF.

The rearrangement uses TRBV27 and TRBJ2-1; no clear D. V dropped 7 bases and J dropped 10 bases, with 20 bases sitting between them. Germline-derived CDR1 and CDR2 are MNHEY and SMNVEV (reference sequence). The CDR3 loop spans 14 amino acids. CDR3 in amino acids: CASTPIPGAREQFF. DNA of the CDR3: TGTGCCAGCACCCCAATCCCCGGAGCGCGGGAGCAGTTCTTC.